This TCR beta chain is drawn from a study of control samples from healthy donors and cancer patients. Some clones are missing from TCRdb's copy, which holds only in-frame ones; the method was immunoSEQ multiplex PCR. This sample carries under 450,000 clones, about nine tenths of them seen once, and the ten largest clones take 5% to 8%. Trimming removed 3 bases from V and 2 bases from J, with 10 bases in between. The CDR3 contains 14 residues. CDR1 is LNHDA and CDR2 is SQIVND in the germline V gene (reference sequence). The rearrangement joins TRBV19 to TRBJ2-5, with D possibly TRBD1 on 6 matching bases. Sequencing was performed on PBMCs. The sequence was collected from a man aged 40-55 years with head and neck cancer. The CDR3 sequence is CASSMGAYQETQYF. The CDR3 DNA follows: TGTGCCAGTAGTATGGGGGCCTATCAAGAGACCCAGTACTTC. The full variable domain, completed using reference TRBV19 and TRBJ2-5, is DGGITQSPKYLFRKEGQNVTLSCEQNLNHDAMYWYRQDPGQGLRLIYYSQIVNDFQKGDIAEGYSVSREKKESFPLTVTSAQKNPTAFYLCASSMGAYQETQYFGPGTRLLVL.